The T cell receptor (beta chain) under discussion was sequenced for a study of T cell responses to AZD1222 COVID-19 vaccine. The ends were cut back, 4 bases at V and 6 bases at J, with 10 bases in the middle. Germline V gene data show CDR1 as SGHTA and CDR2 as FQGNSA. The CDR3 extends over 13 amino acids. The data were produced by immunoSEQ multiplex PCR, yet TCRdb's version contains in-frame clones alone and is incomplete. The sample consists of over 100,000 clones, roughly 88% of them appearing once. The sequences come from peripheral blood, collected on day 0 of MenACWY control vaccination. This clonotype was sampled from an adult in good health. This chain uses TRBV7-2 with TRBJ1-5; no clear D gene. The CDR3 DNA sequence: TGTGCCAGCAGCTCGGACTTACTTCAGCCCCAGCATTTT. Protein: CASSSDLLQPQHF.